The clone carrying this T cell receptor beta chain was recorded a few times. Its target is not known. These data belong to a study of cytomegalovirus exposure and HLA in healthy donors. Overall study results and limits: Analyzed later, most CMV-associated TCR beta chains appeared HLA-restricted.

Deletions cut 3 bases from V and 1 base from J, with 12 bases between. The CDR3 has 15 residues. Germline V gene data show CDR1 as ENHRY and CDR2 as SYGVKD. In the PCR, 60 Vbeta and 13 Jbeta primers were used. Assay used: immunoSEQ multiplex PCR; TCRdb lists only in-frame clones, some missing. The sample contains under 200,000 clones, roughly 80% of which appear only once. This TCR was sampled from a male donor in good health and CMV-seropositive. J is TRBJ1-1 and V is TRBV10-3; D is ambiguous. The sample consisted of PBMCs. CDR3 nucleotide sequence: TGTGCCATCAGTGACTCGCCCAGACAGAACACTGAAGCTTTCTTT. Protein product: CAISDSPRQNTEAFF.